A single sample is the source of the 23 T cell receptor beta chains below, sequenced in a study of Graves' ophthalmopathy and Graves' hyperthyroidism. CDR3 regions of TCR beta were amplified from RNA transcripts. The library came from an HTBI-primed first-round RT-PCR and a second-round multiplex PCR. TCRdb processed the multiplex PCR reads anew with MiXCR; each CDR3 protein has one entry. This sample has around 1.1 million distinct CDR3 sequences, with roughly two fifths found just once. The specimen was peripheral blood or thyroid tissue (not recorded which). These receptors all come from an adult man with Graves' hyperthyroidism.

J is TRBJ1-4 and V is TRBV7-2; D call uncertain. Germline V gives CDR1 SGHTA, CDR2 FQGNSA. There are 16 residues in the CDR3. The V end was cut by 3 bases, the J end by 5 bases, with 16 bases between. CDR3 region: CASSFGGIGGNEKLFF. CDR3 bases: TGTGCCAGCAGCTTTGGCGGAATAGGCGGGAATGAAAAACTGTTTTTT.

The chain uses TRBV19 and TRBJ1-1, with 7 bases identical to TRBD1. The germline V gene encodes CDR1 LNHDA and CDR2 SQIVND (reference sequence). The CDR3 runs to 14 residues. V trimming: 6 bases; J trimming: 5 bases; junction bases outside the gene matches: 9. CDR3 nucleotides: TGTGCCAGTAGCCGAGACAGGGAGGGTACTGAAGCTTTCTTT. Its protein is CASSRDREGTEAFF.

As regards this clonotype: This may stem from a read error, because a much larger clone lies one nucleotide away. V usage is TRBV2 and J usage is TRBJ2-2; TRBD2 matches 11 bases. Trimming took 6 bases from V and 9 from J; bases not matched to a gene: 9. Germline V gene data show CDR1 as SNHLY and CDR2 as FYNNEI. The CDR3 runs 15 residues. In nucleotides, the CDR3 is TGTGCCAGCAGCGTACTAGCGGGGGTAATCTGGGAGCTGTTTTTT. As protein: CASSVLAGVIWELFF.

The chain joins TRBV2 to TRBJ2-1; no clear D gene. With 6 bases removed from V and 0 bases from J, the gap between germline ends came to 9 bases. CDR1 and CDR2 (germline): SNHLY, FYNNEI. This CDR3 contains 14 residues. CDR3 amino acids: CASSTTSSYNEQFF. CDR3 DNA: TGTGCCAGCAGCACTACGAGCTCCTACAATGAGCAGTTCTTC.

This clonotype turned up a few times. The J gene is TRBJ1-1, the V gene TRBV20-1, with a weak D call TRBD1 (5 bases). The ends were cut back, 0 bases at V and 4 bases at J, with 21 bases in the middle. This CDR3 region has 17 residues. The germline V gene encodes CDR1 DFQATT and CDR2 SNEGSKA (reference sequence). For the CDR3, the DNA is TGCAGTGCTAGAGATGCGGGAGGGGCGCATTTGGTCACTGAAGCTTTCTTT. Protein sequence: CSARDAGGAHLVTEAFF.

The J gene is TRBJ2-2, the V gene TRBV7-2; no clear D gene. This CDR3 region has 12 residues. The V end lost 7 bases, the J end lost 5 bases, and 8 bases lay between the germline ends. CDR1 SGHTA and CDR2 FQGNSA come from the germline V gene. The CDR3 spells CASNFPTGELFF. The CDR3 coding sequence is TGTGCCAGCAACTTCCCGACCGGGGAGCTGTTTTTT.

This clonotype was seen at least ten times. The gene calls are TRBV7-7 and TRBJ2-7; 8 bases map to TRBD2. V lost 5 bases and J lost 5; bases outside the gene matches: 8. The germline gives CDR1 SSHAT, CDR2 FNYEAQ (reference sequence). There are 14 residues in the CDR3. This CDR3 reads CASSPTAGDDEQYF. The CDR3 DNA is TGTGCCAGCAGCCCCACAGCGGGAGATGACGAGCAGTACTTC.

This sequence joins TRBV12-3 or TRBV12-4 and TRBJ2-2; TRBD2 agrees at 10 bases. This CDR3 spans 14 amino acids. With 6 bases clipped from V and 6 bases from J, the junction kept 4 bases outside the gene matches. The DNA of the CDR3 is TGTGCCAGCAGCCCTAGCGGGGGCCCCGGGGAGCTGTTTTTT. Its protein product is CASSPSGGPGELFF.

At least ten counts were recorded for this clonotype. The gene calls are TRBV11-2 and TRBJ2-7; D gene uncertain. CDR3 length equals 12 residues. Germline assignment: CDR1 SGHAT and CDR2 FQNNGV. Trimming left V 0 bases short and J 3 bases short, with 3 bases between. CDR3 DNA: TGTGCCAGCAGCTTAGATGTCTACGAGCAGTACTTC. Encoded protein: CASSLDVYEQYF.

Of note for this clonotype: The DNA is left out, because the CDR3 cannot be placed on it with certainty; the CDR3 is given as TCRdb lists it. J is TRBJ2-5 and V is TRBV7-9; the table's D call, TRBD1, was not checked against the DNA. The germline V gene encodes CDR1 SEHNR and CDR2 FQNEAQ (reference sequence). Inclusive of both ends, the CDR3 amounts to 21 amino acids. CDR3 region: CASSLGGGNTGELFFGETQYF.

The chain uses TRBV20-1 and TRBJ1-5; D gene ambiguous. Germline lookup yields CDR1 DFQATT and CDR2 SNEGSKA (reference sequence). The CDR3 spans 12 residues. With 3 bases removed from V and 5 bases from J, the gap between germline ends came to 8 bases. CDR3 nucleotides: TGCAGTGCTAGCTATCAGGATCAGCCCCAGCATTTT. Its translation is CSASYQDQPQHF.

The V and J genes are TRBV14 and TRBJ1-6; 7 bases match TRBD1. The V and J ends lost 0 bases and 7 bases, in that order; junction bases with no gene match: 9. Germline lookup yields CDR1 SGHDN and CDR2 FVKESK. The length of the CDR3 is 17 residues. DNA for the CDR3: TGTGCCAGCAGCCAAGACCTCACCGGGACAGTAAATTCACCCCTCCACTTT. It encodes CASSQDLTGTVNSPLHF. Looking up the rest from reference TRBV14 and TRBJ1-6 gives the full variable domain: EAGVTQFPSHSVIEKGQTVTLRCDPISGHDNLYWYRRVMGKEIKFLLHFVKESKQDESGMPNNRFLAERTGGTYSTLKVQPAELEDSGVYFCASSQDLTGTVNSPLHFGNGTRLTVT.

CDR3 protein: CSASAGAWNTEAFF. The CDR3 DNA reads TGCAGTGCCTCGGCAGGTGCGTGGAACACTGAAGCTTTCTTT. The chain couples TRBV20-1 to TRBJ1-1; D is ambiguous. CDR3 length: 14 amino acids. Germline lookup yields CDR1 DFQATT and CDR2 SNEGSKA (reference sequence). V was pared by 6 bases and J by 1 base, with 15 bases between.

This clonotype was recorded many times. CDR3 sequence reads: CASTADRGVDGYTF. CDR3 coding DNA: TGTGCCAGCACCGCGGACAGGGGGGTAGATGGCTACACCTTC. V is TRBV6-6 and J is TRBJ1-2; TRBD1 matches at 10 bases. V lost 7 bases to trimming and J lost 6 bases; unmatched junction nucleotides: 8. Germline CDR1 reads MNHNY; CDR2 reads SVGAGI (reference sequence). The CDR3 extends over 14 amino acids.

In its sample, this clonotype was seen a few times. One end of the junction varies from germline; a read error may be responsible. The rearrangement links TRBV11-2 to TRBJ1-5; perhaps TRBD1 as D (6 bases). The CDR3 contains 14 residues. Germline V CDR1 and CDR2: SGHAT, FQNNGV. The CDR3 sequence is CASSTGHQNRPQHF. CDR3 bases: TGTGCCAGTAGTACGGGACACCAGAATCGGCCCCAGCATTTT. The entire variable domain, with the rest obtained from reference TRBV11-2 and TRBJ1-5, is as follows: EAGVAQSPRYKIIEKRQSVAFWCNPISGHATLYWYQQILGQGPKLLIQFQNNGVVDDSQLPKDRFSAERLKGVDSTLKIQPAKLEDSAVYLCASSTGHQNRPQHFGDGTRLSIL.

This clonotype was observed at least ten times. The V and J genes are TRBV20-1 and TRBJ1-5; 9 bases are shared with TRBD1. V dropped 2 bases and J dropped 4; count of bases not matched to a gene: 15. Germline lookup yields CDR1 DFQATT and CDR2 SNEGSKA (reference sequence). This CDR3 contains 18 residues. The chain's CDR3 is CSARSLGQGSLSNQPQHF. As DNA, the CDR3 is TGCAGTGCTAGATCGTTGGGACAGGGAAGCTTATCGAATCAGCCCCAGCATTTT.

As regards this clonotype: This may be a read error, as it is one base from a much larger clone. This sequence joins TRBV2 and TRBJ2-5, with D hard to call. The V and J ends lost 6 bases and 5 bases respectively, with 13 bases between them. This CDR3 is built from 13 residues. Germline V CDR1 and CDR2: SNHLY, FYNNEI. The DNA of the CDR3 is TGTGCCAGCAGCCACGCCAATGGCGAGACCCAGTACTTC. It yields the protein CASSHANGETQYF.

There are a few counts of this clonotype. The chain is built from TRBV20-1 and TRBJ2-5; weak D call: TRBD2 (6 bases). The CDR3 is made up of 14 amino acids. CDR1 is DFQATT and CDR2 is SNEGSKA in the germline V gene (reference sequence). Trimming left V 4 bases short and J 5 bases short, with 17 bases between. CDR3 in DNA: TGCAGTGCTACTTGGCGGGAAGGGGCGGAGACCCAGTACTTC. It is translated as CSATWREGAETQYF.

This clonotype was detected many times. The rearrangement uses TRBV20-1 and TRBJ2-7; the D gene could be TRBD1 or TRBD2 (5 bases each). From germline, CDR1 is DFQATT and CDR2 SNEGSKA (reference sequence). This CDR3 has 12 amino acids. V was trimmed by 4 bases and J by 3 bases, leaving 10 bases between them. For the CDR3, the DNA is TGCAGTGCTACGGGACCAAACTACGAGCAGTACTTC. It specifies CSATGPNYEQYF.

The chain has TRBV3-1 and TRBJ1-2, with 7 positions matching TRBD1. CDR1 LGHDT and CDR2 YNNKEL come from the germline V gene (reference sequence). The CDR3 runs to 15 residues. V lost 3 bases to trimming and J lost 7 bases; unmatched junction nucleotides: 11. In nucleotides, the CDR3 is TGTGCCAGCAGCCAGACGGACAGGAGGTCGATTGGCTACACCTTC. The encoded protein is CASSQTDRRSIGYTF.

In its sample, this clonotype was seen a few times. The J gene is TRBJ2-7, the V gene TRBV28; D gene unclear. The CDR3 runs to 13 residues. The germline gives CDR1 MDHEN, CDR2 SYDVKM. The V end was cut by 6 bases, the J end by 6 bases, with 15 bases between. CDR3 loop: CASSPSPVLEQYF. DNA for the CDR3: TGTGCCAGCAGCCCCTCGCCAGTCCTCGAGCAGTACTTC.

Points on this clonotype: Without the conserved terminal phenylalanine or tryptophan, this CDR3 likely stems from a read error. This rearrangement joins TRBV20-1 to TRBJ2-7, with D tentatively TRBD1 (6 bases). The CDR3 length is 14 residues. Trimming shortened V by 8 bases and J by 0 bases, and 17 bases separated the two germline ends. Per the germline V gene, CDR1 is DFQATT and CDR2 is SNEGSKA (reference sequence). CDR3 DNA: TGCAGTCCTAAGGGGGAGAGGTCCTCCTACGAGCAGTACCTC. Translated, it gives CSPKGERSSYEQYL.

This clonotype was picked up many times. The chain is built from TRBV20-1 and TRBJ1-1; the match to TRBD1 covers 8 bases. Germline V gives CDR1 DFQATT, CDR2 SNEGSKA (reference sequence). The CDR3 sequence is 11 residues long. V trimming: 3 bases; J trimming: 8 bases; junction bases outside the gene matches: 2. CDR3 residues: CSASWTGEAFF. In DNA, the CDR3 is TGCAGTGCTAGCTGGACAGGGGAAGCTTTCTTT.